This record looks at one T cell receptor (beta chain) sequence and its context. The V end lost 5 bases, the J end lost 7 bases, and 18 bases lay between the germline ends. The CDR3 runs to 15 residues. CDR1 is LNHNV and CDR2 is YYDKDF in the germline V gene (reference sequence). This entry is derived from a study of blood T cell repertoires in COVID-19. Study at large: Material from acute and convalescent COVID-19 was sourced from the United States, Italy and Spain. PBMCs, B-cell-depleted T cells, or T cells were the source of the cDNA or gDNA that made up the material.

As originally analysed: Reference gene primers were amplified, and this amplification served to estimate nucleated cell counts. Clones were sequenced by immunoSEQ multiplex PCR, and TCRdb holds only the in-frame ones, with some missing. From that table come the V and J calls and clone size; the DNA was used to work out D and trimming. Counted here are tens of thousands of clones, approximately 80% occurring once; the ten biggest clones make up around 20%. The receptor's source is a man aged 50-59 years with active or convalescent COVID-19. The rearrangement links TRBV15 to TRBJ1-5; possible D gene TRBD1, 5 bases. Sequencing was done on a sample of peripheral blood. The CDR3 DNA sequence: TGTGCCACCAGCGGTGGGTTGGGGGGAAGACAGCCCCAGCATTTT. It translates to CATSGGLGGRQPQHF. Full variable domain (missing parts from reference TRBV15 and TRBJ1-5): DAMVIQNPRYQVTQFGKPVTLSCSQTLNHNVMYWYQQKSSQAPKLLFHYYDKDFNNEADTPDNFQSRRPNTSFCFLDIRSPGLGDTAMYLCATSGGLGGRQPQHFGDGTRLSIL.